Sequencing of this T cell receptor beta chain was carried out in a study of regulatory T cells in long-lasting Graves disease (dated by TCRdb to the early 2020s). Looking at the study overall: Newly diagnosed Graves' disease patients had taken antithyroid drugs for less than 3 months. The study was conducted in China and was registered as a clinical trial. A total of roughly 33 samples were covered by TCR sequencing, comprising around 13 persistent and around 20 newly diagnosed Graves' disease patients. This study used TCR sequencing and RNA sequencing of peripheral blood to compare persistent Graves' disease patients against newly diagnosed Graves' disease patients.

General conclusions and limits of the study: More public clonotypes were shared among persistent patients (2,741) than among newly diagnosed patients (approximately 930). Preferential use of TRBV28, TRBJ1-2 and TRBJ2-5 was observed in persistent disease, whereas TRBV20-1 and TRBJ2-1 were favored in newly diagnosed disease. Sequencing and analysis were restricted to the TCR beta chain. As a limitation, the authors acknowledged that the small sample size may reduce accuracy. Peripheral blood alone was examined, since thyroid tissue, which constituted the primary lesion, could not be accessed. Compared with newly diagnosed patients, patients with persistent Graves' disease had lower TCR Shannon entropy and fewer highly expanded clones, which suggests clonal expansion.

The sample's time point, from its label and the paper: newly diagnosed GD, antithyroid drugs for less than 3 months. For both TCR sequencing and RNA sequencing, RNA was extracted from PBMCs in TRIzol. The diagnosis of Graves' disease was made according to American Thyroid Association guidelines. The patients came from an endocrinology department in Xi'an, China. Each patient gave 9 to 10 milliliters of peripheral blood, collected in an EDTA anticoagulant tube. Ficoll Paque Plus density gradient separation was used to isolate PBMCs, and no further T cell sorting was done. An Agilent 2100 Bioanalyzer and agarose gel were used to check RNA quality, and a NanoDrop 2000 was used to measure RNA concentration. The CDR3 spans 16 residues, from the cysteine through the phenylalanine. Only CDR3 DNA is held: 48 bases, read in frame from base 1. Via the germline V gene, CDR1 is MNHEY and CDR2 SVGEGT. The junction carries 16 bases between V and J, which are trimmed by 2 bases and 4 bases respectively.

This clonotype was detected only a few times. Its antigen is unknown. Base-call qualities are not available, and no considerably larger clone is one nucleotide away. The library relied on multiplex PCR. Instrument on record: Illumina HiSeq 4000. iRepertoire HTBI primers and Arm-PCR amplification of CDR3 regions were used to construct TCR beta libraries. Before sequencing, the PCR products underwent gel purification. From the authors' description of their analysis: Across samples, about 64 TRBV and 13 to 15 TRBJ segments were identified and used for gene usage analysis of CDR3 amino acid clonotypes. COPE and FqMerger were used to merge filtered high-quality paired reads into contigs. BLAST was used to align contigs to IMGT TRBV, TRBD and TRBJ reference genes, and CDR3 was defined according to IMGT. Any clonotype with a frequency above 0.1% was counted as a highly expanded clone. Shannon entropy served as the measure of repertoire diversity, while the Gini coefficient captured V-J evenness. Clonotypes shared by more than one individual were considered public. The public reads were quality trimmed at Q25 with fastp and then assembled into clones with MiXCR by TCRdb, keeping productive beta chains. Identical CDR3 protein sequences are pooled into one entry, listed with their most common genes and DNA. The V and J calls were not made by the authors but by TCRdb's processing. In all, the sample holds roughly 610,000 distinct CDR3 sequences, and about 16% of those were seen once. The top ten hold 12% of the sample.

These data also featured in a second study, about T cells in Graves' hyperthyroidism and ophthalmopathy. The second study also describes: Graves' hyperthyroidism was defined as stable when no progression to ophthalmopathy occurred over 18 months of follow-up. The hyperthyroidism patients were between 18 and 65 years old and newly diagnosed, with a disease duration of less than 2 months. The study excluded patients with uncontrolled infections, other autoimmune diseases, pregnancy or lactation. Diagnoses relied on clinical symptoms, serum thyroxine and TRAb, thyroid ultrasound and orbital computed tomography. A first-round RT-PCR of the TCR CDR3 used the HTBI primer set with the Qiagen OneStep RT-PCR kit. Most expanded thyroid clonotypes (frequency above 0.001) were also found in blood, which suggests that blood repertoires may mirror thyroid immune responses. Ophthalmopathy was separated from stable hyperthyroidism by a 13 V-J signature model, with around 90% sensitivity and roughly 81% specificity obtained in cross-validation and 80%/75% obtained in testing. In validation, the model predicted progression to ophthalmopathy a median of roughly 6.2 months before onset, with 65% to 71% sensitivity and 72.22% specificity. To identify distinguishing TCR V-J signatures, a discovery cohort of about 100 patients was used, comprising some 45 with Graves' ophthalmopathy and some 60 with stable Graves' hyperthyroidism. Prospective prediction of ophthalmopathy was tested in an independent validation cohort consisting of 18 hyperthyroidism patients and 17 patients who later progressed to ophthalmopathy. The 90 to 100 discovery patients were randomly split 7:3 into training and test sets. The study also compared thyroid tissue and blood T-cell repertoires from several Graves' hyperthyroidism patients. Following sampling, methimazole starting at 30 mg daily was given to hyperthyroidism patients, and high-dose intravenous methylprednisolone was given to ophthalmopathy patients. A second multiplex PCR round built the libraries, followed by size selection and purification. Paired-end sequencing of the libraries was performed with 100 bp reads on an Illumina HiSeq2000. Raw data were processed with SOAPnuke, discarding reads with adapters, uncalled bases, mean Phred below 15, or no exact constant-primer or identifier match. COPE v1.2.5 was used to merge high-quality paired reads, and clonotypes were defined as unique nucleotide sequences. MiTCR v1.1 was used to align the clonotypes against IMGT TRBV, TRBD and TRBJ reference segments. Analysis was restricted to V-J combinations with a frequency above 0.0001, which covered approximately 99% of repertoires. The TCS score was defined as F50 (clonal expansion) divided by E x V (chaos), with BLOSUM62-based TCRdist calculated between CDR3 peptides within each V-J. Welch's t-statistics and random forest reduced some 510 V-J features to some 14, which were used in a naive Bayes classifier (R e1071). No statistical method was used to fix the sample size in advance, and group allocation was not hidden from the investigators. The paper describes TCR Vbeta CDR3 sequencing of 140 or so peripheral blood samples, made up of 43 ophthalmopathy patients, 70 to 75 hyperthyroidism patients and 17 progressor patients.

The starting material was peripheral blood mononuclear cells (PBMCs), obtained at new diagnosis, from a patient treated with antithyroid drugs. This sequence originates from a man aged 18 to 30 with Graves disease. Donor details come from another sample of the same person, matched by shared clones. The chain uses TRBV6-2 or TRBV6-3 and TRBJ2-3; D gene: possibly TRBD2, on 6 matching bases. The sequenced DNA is TGTGCCAGCAGTTACGGGGCGGGAAGAGCGGCAGATACGCAGTATTTT. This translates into CASSYGAGRAADTQYF.